This record covers a single TCR beta chain. Its antigen is currently unknown. This sample was taken from a study of shared clonotypes between healthy human individuals. Study in general: A couple of women and a few men aged 18 to 49 served as donors. Plates per donor: three CD4 naive, three CD4 memory, two CD8 naive, one CD8 memory.

Study-level results: Across subsets, estimated richness was generally greater for naive than for memory populations.

The CDR3 has 14 residues. The V and J ends lost 3 bases and 2 bases respectively, with 10 bases between them. CDR1 and CDR2 (germline): MDHEN, SYDVKM. Produced via immunoSEQ multiplex PCR; TCRdb's table is partial and in-frame only. The sample records millions of clones, 85% to 95% being singletons. The chain has TRBV28 and TRBJ1-2; no firm D call. The sample was naive CD4+ T cells from PBMCs. Subset of the sample: CD45RA+ positively selected. The sequence derives from a young man in good health. Some clones in this sample may be carry-over from other donors' samples. The DNA of the CDR3 is TGTGCCAGCAGTTTCCCCGACCTGAACTATGGCTACACCTTC. Translated: CASSFPDLNYGYTF.